A single T cell receptor beta chain is shown here with its context. This table comes from immunoSEQ multiplex PCR, and its TCRdb copy is limited to in-frame clones, with some not included. Seen here are about 86,000 clones, more than 65% observed once, and the top ten hold 10% to 12%. This specimen belongs to a study of blood T cell repertoires in COVID-19. Study-level background: PBMCs, B-cell-depleted T cells, or T cells were the source of the cDNA or gDNA that made up the material.

Trimming took off 4 bases at V and 5 bases at J, with 23 bases between the two ends. This CDR3 has 17 residues. Germline CDR1 KGHSH, CDR2 LQKENI. This chain links TRBV18 with TRBJ1-1; D unresolved. The TCR comes from a man aged 65 to 85 with acute or convalescent COVID-19. Sequenced material: peripheral blood. The CDR3 sequence is CASSQNPPVSSGTEAFF. CDR3 sequence (DNA): TGTGCCAGCTCACAAAACCCCCCAGTGTCCTCGGGTACTGAAGCTTTCTTT.